This TCR beta chain came from a study of regulatory T cells in long-lasting Graves disease. Overall study: More than 5 years of antithyroid drugs with positive TSH receptor antibodies defined persistent Graves' disease.

In this sample, this clonotype turned up many times. The CDR3 consists of 14 residues. J lost 9 bases, V lost 3 bases, and 5 bases had no gene match. In germline, CDR1 is MDHEN, CDR2 SYDVKM. CDR3 regions were amplified by Arm-PCR using iRepertoire HTBI primers to build TCR beta libraries. Each CDR3 protein is one row after TCRdb ran MiXCR on the multiplex PCR reads. Of 400,000 to 450,000 distinct CDR3 sequences in the sample, less than 25% are singletons; the top ten hold approximately 26%. Time point meaning: persistent/refractory GD, antithyroid drugs over 5 years with positive TRAb. Construction of the TCR library relied on RNA isolated from PBMCs. Patients met American Thyroid Association criteria for Graves' disease.

Here the sequenced sample was peripheral blood mononuclear cells (PBMCs), taken when the disease was refractory, from a patient treated with antithyroid drugs. The clonotype was recovered from a female donor with Graves disease. The rearrangement uses TRBV28 and TRBJ2-5; TRBD2 aligns across 12 bases. CDR3 loop: CASSLPSGRGSQYF. For the CDR3, the DNA is TGTGCCAGCAGTTTGCCTAGCGGGAGGGGGTCCCAGTACTTC.